This T cell receptor (beta chain) was documented in a study of metastatic and nonmetastatic thyroid tumors. The overall study: Peripheral blood and tumor or nodule samples from malignant and benign thyroid patients were compared.

Patients had received no treatment of any kind before thyroid surgery. This clone has at least ten counts. The CDR3 contains 18 residues. The germline V and J ends were trimmed by 0 bases and 0 bases, with 14 bases remaining between them. Germline V gene data show CDR1 as MGHRA and CDR2 as YSYEKL. With MiXCR, TCRdb called clones anew from the PCR reads. The data show about 52,000 clones, approximately 15% seen once. The genes are TRBV4-1 and TRBJ1-4; weak D call: TRBD1 (6 bases). This clonotype was sampled from a female donor with papillary thyroid cancer or a benign thyroid nodule (not recorded which). Some clones in this sample may be carry-over from other donors' samples. Sequences were obtained from blood. The CDR3 region has the DNA TGCGCCAGCAGCCAAGAACCCGGGGGCGGGGCAACTAATGAAAAACTGTTTTTT. Translating it yields CASSQEPGGGATNEKLFF.